The clone carrying this T cell receptor beta chain was counted many times. Time point specified: patch test 2, 6 weeks after DPC sensitization. This sample's treatment: therapeutic diphenylcyclopropenone sensitization with weekly scalp DPC. This sample is drawn from a study of human T cells and chemical hapten exposure. MiXCR was run by TCRdb on the RACE reads, yielding one entry per CDR3 protein. The sample has 75,000 to 100,000 distinct CDR3 sequences, about 9.3% seen once. J lost 5 bases, V lost 5 bases, and 8 bases had no gene match. The germline gives CDR1 SGHTA, CDR2 FQGNSA. This CDR3 region has 14 residues.

The sample consisted of whole blood, taken in connection with sensitization to the hapten diphenylcyclopropenone (DPC). The receptor's source is a woman between 40 and 50 years old with alopecia areata. Some clones in this sample may be carry-over from other donors' samples. This chain uses TRBV7-2 with TRBJ2-5, with 7 nucleotides matching TRBD1. The CDR3 nucleotides are TGTGCCAGCAGCGCTTACAGGGGTCAGGAGACCCAGTACTTC. Amino acids: CASSAYRGQETQYF. The entire variable domain, with the rest obtained from reference TRBV7-2 and TRBJ2-5, is as follows: GAGVSQSPSNKVTEKGKDVELRCDPISGHTALYWYRQSLGQGLEFLIYFQGNSAPDKSGLPSDRFSAERTGGSVSTLTIQRTQQEDSAVYLCASSAYRGQETQYFGPGTRLLVL.